Described below is a single T cell receptor beta chain sequence and its context. The data stem from a study of T cell responses to AZD1222 COVID-19 vaccine. This CDR3 is 13 amino acids long. Trimming cost V 5 bases and J 4 bases, with 8 bases left between them. Germline CDR1 reads LNHDA; CDR2 reads SQIVND (reference sequence). Sequencing was performed with immunoSEQ multiplex PCR; in TCRdb, only in-frame clones are kept and a portion is missing. Counted here are 70,000 or so clones, 87% occurring once; the ten biggest clones make up around 24%. Source: peripheral blood, taken on day 0 of AZD1222 vaccination. This chain connects TRBV19 to TRBJ1-4; D is uncertain. The sequence was collected from an adult in good health. DNA of the CDR3: TGTGCCAGTAGTCAACTGGATAATGAAAAACTGTTTTTT. Translating it yields CASSQLDNEKLFF.